This is a list of T cell receptor beta chains from one sample in a study of shared clonotypes between healthy human individuals. Sequenced by immunoSEQ multiplex PCR; TCRdb stores in-frame clones only, minus some. The data contain under 2,500,000 clones, 90% to 96% of them singletons. Material: naive CD4+ T cells sorted from blood. The receptors come from a man in his late teens or twenties in good health. Each CDR3 is given with its conserved first and last residue. The order of the fields is clone size, D gene, V gene, J gene, CDR3 DNA, CDR3 protein. D genes are given only for firm matches. Clone size is not always given. Where it is, it says once, few, many or a class for expanded clones.

>-|TRBD1|TRBV10-1|TRBJ2-2
TGCGCCAGCAGTGAGTCGGGGACAGGGATCCCCGGGGAGCTGTTTTTT
CASSESGTGIPGELFF
>-|-|TRBV9|TRBJ2-5
TGTGCCAGCAGCTTCCGAGGGGCGGGGGCCGCGGAGACCCAGTACTTC
CASSFRGAGAAETQYF
>-|TRBD2|TRBV6-5|TRBJ2-7
TGTGCCAGCAGTTACACTAGCGGTAGCTCCTACGAGCAGTACTTC
CASSYTSGSSYEQYF
>once|-|TRBV5-8|TRBJ1-2
TGTGCCAGCAGCCAGGACCAAATACGCCTGTATGGCTACACCTTC
CASSQDQIRLYGYTF
>-|-|TRBV9|TRBJ2-7
TGTGCCAGCAGCGTAGGGAAAGGGCTGGACGAGCAGTACTTC
CASSVGKGLDEQYF
>-|-|TRBV6-1|TRBJ2-7
TGTGCCAGCAGTGAAGCGCGCAGTGGGGAGCAGTACTTC
CASSEARSGEQYF
>-|-|TRBV5-8|TRBJ1-6
TGTGCCAGCAGCTTGGCCTTGAAGGCAGGGGTATTCTCACCCCTCCACTTT
CASSLALKAGVFSPLHF
>-|-|TRBV9|TRBJ1-1
TGTGCCAGCAGCGTAGCTGGGACCACAACGAACAGGGAAGCTTTCTTT
CASSVAGTTTNREAFF
>-|-|TRBV11-1|TRBJ2-2
TGTGCCAGCAGCTTACTCAGCACCGGGGAGCTGTTTTTT
CASSLLSTGELFF
>-|-|TRBV11-2|TRBJ2-5
TGTGCCAGCAGCTTAGGGGACCGAGAGACCCAGTACTTC
CASSLGDRETQYF
>-|-|TRBV7-9|TRBJ2-7
TGTGCCAGCAGCGAGGGACAAGGGGGGCAGTACTTC
CASSEGQGGQYF
>-|-|TRBV30|TRBJ1-1
TGTGCCTGGAGTGTCGGGGTGGGAAACACTGAAGCTTTCTTT
CAWSVGVGNTEAFF
>-|-|TRBV18|TRBJ1-2
TGTGCCAGCTCACCAATTAGGACCCTGCCCATTCGCAGCTATGGCTACACCTTC
CASSPIRTLPIRSYGYTF
>once|TRBD2|TRBV29-1|TRBJ2-1
TGCAGCGTTGAGTCCCAACTAGCGGGAGGGAACTACAATGAGCAGTTCTTC
CSVESQLAGGNYNEQFF
>-|TRBD1|TRBV7-2|TRBJ2-5
TGTGCCAGCAGCTTGCTGACTTGGGACAGGGGTTTTGTCCAAGAGACCCAGTACTTC
CASSLLTWDRGFVQETQYF
>-|-|TRBV18|TRBJ2-2
TGTGCCAGCTCACCACGCAGGGGTGACACCGGGGAGCTGTTTTTT
CASSPRRGDTGELFF
>once|-|TRBV5-6|TRBJ1-2
TGTGCCAGCAGCTTGGTTGGGGGTTCCGGATATGGCTACACCTTC
CASSLVGGSGYGYTF
>-|-|TRBV5-6|TRBJ1-3
TGTGCCAGCAGCTTGGAGAGGAGTGGAAACACCATATATTTT
CASSLERSGNTIYF
>few|-|TRBV6-5|TRBJ1-2
TGTGCCAGCAGCAACAGGGAGGGCTACACCTTC
CASSNREGYTF
>-|TRBD1|TRBV19|TRBJ1-4
TGTGCCAGTAGTAAAAAAGGGACAGTTAATGAAAAACTGTTTTTT
CASSKKGTVNEKLFF
>-|-|TRBV5-1|TRBJ2-3
TGCGCCAGCAGGGGACAAACGTCGCAGTATTTT
CASRGQTSQYF
>once|-|TRBV19|TRBJ2-2
TGTGCCAGTAGTATGGGTCACTCCGGGGAGCTGTTTTTT
CASSMGHSGELFF
>-|TRBD1|TRBV19|TRBJ1-5
TGTGCCAGTAGTTTGGACAGGGGGCTGAGCAATCAGCCCCAGCATTTT
CASSLDRGLSNQPQHF
>-|TRBD2|TRBV14|TRBJ2-3
TGTGCCAGCAGCCACAGTGGCGGGAGTAGCACAGATACGCAGTATTTT
CASSHSGGSSTDTQYF
>-|TRBD1|TRBV2|TRBJ2-5
TGTGCCAGCAGTTTCGACAGGGGGGACCAAGAGACCCAGTACTTC
CASSFDRGDQETQYF
>-|-|TRBV28|TRBJ2-3
TGTGCCAGCAGCCTGGACAGTCTGCCTGGGGATACGCAGTATTTT
CASSLDSLPGDTQYF
>-|-|TRBV5-1|TRBJ2-7
TGCGCCAGCAGCTTGGACTGGCCAAACTACGAGCAGTACTTC
CASSLDWPNYEQYF